Sequencing of this T cell receptor (beta chain) was carried out in a study of OX40 agonist ivuxolimab in advanced cancers. Describing the broader study: Ivuxolimab was a fully human IgG2 agonistic monoclonal antibody targeting the costimulatory receptor OX40 (CD134). Intravenous ivuxolimab was administered to patients every 2 weeks at six dose levels: 0.01, 0.1, 0.3, 1.5, 3 and 10 mg/kg. Three dose-escalation patients achieved partial responses, one with hepatocellular carcinoma and two with cutaneous melanoma. Among the approximately 54 dose-escalation patients, 19 had hepatocellular carcinoma, 15 melanoma, 9 renal cell carcinoma and 9 head and neck cancer. The purpose of peripheral TCRbeta sequencing was to test whether ivuxolimab changed TCR sequence diversity and led to clonal T-cell expansion. In the dose-escalation cohort, more than 75% of patients were male, and the mean age was roughly 60 years, with a range of roughly 23 to 85. Patients were allowed to have had prior anti-PD-1, anti-PD-L1 or anti-CTLA-4 therapy, and 40% of the dose-escalation patients had been treated with checkpoint inhibitors. The paper covers the monotherapy dose-escalation part of the phase I ivuxolimab trial, which included N of about 50 patients. Findings and caveats that apply to the study as a whole: Low levels of normalized T-cell clonal expansion were also seen in some patients who did not respond. Antigen specificity was not determined for the clonally expanded peripheral T cells. At doses from 0.1 to 3.0 mg/kg, clonal expansion was seen in both CD4+ and CD8+ blood T cells between baseline and week 6. After ivuxolimab, expanded clones were on average more numerous among CD8+ T cells than among CD4+ T cells. In the 0.1-3.0 mg/kg groups, partial responders had among the lowest normalized peripheral clonal expansion, particularly in CD8+ T cells.

Patients with a history of autoimmune disease or receiving systemic immunosuppression were excluded from the trial. Peripheral blood for TCR sequencing was collected from all dose cohorts at baseline, on cycle 4 day 1, and on cycle 7 day 1. Samples were obtained from an open-label, multicenter, first-in-human phase I dose-escalation trial of ivuxolimab. Adults with locally advanced or metastatic melanoma, renal cell, hepatocellular, or head and neck squamous cell carcinoma were enrolled in the trial. Before TCR sequencing, CD4+ and CD8+ T cells were separately sorted from peripheral blood. A note on this clone: Its antigen remains undetermined. Per-nucleotide qualities are absent, and no much larger clonotype sits a single base away.

Genomic DNA was extracted from sorted cells for sequencing of the TCRbeta CDR3 region. TCRbeta CDR3 regions were sequenced using the immunoSEQ Assay. Imported from immuneACCESS, the table was reduced by TCRdb to in-frame sequences with V and J called. These copies leave out some clones; in studies compared against another copy, an unresolved V gene accounts for under half, and the cause of the remainder is not known. The sample data list 80,000 to 100,000 clones, and 80% to 90% of these were observed just once. Clones ranked in the top ten supply about 0.82% of the sample. Reading the germline V gene gives CDR1 SQVTM and CDR2 ANQGSEA. The CDR3 runs 12 residues from the cysteine to the phenylalanine. Only CDR3 DNA is held: 36 bases, read in frame from base 1. After removal of 5 bases from V and 5 bases from J, the junction retains 3 bases not matched to a gene.

The V and J genes are TRBV29-1 and TRBJ2-3, with 8 bases in between that match TRBD2. This clonotype was obtained from an adult with an advanced solid tumor such as melanoma, head and neck, liver or kidney cancer. The sample in question was CD4+ or CD8+ T cells sorted from blood, obtained in a trial of the OX40 agonist ivuxolimab. The sequenced DNA is TGCAGCGTTAGGCTAGCGGGAGATACGCAGTATTTT. It is translated as CSVRLAGDTQYF.